Listed below are T cell receptor beta chains from one sample, sequenced in a study of cytomegalovirus exposure and HLA in healthy donors. Generated by immunoSEQ multiplex PCR, the TCRdb table keeps only in-frame clones and is missing some. The table has under 150,000 clones, around 68% seen once. The material sequenced was PBMCs. All receptors derive from a woman aged 40-49 years in good health and CMV-seropositive. CDR3s include the opening cysteine and the closing phenylalanine or tryptophan. D genes are given only for firm matches. The size of a clone is reported for some rows only, either as once, few or many, or as a class for expanded clones.

>TRBD1|TRBJ1-2|.|TRBV2
TGTGCCAGCAGACCGGGACAGAGCCCACTCTATGGCTACACCTTC
CASRPGQSPLYGYTF
>.|TRBJ2-3|few|TRBV19
TGTGCCAGTTCGGGGGGCCCTAGCACAGATACGCAGTATTTT
CASSGGPSTDTQYF
>.|TRBJ2-2|.|TRBV5-1
TGCGCCAGCAGCTTCGGAGACTACACCGGGGAGCTGTTTTTT
CASSFGDYTGELFF
>TRBD1|TRBJ2-2|few|TRBV7-9
TGTGCCAGCAGCCTCCGGGACAGGGAAGGAACCGGGGAGCTGTTTTTT
CASSLRDREGTGELFF
>.|TRBJ1-1|.|TRBV7-9
TGTGCCAGCAGCCCCCCCCGGGGGGGCCGTCGCGGCACTGAAGCTTTCTTT
CASSPPRGGRRGTEAFF
>.|TRBJ2-3|.|TRBV6-5
TGTGCCAGCAGTCCGTCGGGGGTCGATACGCAGTATTTT
CASSPSGVDTQYF
>.|TRBJ1-1|.|TRBV4-1
TGCGCCAGCAGCCCACTAAAAGACGCTGAAGCTTTCTTT
CASSPLKDAEAFF
>.|TRBJ1-5|once|TRBV28
TGTGCCAGCATCTCAGGTGATTATAGCAATCAGCCCCAGCATTTT
CASISGDYSNQPQHF
>.|TRBJ1-1|.|TRBV6-1
TGTGCCAGCAGCGGCCTCAGGGGTATCAACACTGAAGCTTTCTTT
CASSGLRGINTEAFF
>.|TRBJ1-1|.|TRBV4-1
TGCGCCAGCGGGCCGCTCGGAGGGGAAGCTTTCTTT
CASGPLGGEAFF